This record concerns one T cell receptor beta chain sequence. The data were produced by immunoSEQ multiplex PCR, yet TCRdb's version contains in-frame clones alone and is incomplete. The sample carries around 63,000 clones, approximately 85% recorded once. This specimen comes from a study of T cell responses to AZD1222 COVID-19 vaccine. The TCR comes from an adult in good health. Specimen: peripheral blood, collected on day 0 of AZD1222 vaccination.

The CDR3 protein is CASSSTGGTGNTIYF. CDR3 in DNA: TGCGCCAGCAGCTCGACAGGGGGTACAGGAAACACCATATATTTT. The chain carries TRBV5-1 and TRBJ1-3; 9 bases fit TRBD1. This CDR3 spans 15 amino acids. Germline-derived CDR1 and CDR2 are SGHRS and YFSETQ. V gave up 3 bases and J gave up 4 bases; unmatched junction bases: 5.